Given below is one T cell receptor (beta chain) in context. The target antigen is unknown. The sample belongs to a study of T cell responses to AZD1222 COVID-19 vaccine. Measured with immunoSEQ multiplex PCR; TCRdb has only the in-frame clones, and not every one. The data show nearly 110,000 clones, about 90% seen once. Second doses were pooled across both intervals (about 4 or about 12 weeks). Notes on the study in general: Following two doses of AZD1222, Spike-specific TCR breadth and depth rose.

Germline V gene data show CDR1 as SEHNR and CDR2 as FQNEAQ (reference sequence). V was cut by 5 bases and J by 6 bases, with 19 bases left in between. The CDR3 is 15 amino acids. This chain uses TRBV7-9 with TRBJ1-1, with D perhaps TRBD1 (5 bases). The clonotype originates from an adult who received the AZD1222 COVID-19 vaccine. Sequences were derived from peripheral blood, sampled 28 days after the second AZD1222 dose. For the CDR3, the DNA is TGTGCCAGCAGCCCACTTCAGGCAGGGCCTGCTGAAGCTTTCTTT. This sequence encodes CASSPLQAGPAEAFF.